This T cell receptor beta chain was captured in a study of shared clonotypes between healthy human individuals (dated by TCRdb to about 2020). As for the study more broadly: The cohort comprised two women and a few men aged 18 to 49 years. To estimate repertoire size and how much clonotypes are shared between individuals, the study performed deep sequencing of blood TCR repertoires from 4 to 6 healthy adults. Different laboratories and diverse techniques were used to prepare libraries and sequence TCR repertoires, to increase sequencing depth and limit assay-specific biases. Between about 0.9 and 8.9 billion PBMCs per donor were obtained by leukapheresis. Here is what the overall study found, with its caveats: Sampling was restricted to blood, and TCR repertoires in tissues likely differ from the TCR repertoires found in blood. Based on pairwise subsampling, the degree of clonotype sharing among donors was expected to be affected by sequencing depth. Because the study included a small number of donors, the genetic and exposure-history diversity represented was limited.

The CDR3, cysteine through phenylalanine, is 11 amino acids long. Just CDR3 DNA is preserved here, 33 bases in frame from base 1. V is clipped by 3 bases and J by 4 bases, and the sequence between their germline boundaries is 7 bases long. The germline V gene (reference sequence) specifies DFQATT as CDR1 and SNEGSKA as CDR2. The donors were healthy, HIV-negative adults with no recently reported acute infections or vaccinations. Every donor was a Caucasian adult living in Nashville, Tennessee, USA. For unsorted samples, some 87 million PBMCs were counted, and genomic DNA was extracted using the QIAamp DNA Blood Mini kit. Blood was collected by leukapheresis, and PBMCs were isolated by Ficoll-Histopaque density gradient centrifugation and then cryopreserved in liquid nitrogen vapor phase. Using the deep immunoSEQ assay, TCR CDR3 regions were amplified from genomic DNA by multiplex PCR. For each cell subset, the extracted genomic DNA was distributed evenly across all wells of several immunoSEQ 96-well plates, and each plate served as one replicate. For unsorted PBMC, each replicate PCR was loaded with approximately 320 ng genomic DNA, equivalent to 30,000 or so T cell genomes. Genomic DNA from unsorted PBMC was sequenced over ten immunoSEQ deep assay plates. The purified libraries were quantified using a Qubit 3.0 fluorometer, sized with a Bioanalyzer 2100, and then quantified again using the KAPA Library Quantification kit. A separate single-read 150-cycle Illumina NextSeq 550 flow cell was used to sequence each immunoSEQ 96-well plate. As for the original processing: The immunoSEQ output contained only junctional sequences without quality scores, so filtering could not match that applied to full-length reads. Sequences were annotated with PyIR, a Python wrapper for IgBLAST v1.9, using IMGT germline references to assign V/J genes and CDR3. Reads were filtered out if the reads had weak V/J assignments (E-value above 1e-6), no CDR3, stop codons, out-of-frame junctions, or ambiguous translated residues. A V3J clonotype was defined by an identical inferred V gene, J gene, and CDR3 amino acid sequence. Percentage overlap between repertoires was computed as shared unique clonotypes divided by the size of the smaller repertoire. RTK rarefaction, the Chao1 estimator, and Recon v2.1 estimates of unobserved clonotypes were used to assess repertoire richness. TCRdb retrieved this table from immuneACCESS and kept in-frame rearrangements only. Not all clones are present; in checked studies, unresolved V genes account for under half, and no reason is known for the remainder. That table is the source of V, J and clone size, and D and trimming were worked out from the DNA. The sample contains about 490,000 clones, around 80% of them found a single time. The ten largest clones take up under 15% of the sample.

With regard to this clone: Its antigen remains unidentified. The input lacks base qualities; no much larger clone sits a single base away.

The sequence joins TRBV20-1 to TRBJ2-7; the D gene is unclear. This receptor was identified in a woman in her 40s in good health. Some clones in this sample may be carry-over from other donors' samples. Material: PBMCs. In nucleotide form, the sequence is TGCAGTGCTAGGGGCATATACGAGCAGTACTTC. Translated, this is CSARGIYEQYF.